This is a list of T cell receptor beta chains from one sample in a study of regulatory and conventional T cells in RAG deficiency. Assay used: immunoSEQ multiplex PCR; TCRdb lists only in-frame clones, some missing. Here the sample spans around 29,000 clones, roughly 96% being singletons. This sample was shared with a second study, whose subject was regulatory T cells.

Specimen: CD25- CD4+ T cells sorted from blood. Receptors originate from a human donor in good health. CDR3s include the opening cysteine and the closing phenylalanine or tryptophan. Rows give clone size only sometimes, using once, few, many, or a class for an expanded clone.

>NA|TRBV5-1|15
CASSLTTSAYNEQFF
>NA|TRBV7-6|16
CASSLNSRAASYEQYF
>NA|TRBV6-5|16
CASSFGQGAGRTEAFF
>NA|TRBV19|16
CASTPTGTRAADEQFF
>NA|TRBV7-2|14
CASSSGQLRHEAFF
>NA|TRBV29-1|12
CSVDQGTETQYF
>NA|TRBV18|15
CASSPQDGLGQPQHF
>NA|TRBV9|17
CASSLPANARGVHEQYF
>once|TRBV5-3|12
CARQGALYGYTF
>NA|TRBV7-9|15
CASSLDRSSLNTIYF
>NA|TRBV5-6|14
CASSLGQGARGYTF
>NA|TRBV5-1|15
CASSLMRGGTYEQYF
>once|TRBV19|14
CASRGTSGGTEAFF
>NA|TRBV4-2|17
CASSQEIRDSSLYGYTF
>NA|TRBV4-2|16
CASSQVSGGRSTEAFF
>NA|TRBV19|13
CASSIDPSTGKFF
>NA|TRBV11-3|15
CASSPSGTSGRQLFF
>NA|TRBV7-8|14
CASSRGGASYEQYF
>once|TRBV7-8|15
CASSLLAGLNTEAFF
>once|TRBV11-2|14
CASRRPGGPYEQYF